These 15 T cell receptor beta chains share one sample of origin, sequenced in a study of shared clonotypes between healthy human individuals. Data came from immunoSEQ multiplex PCR; TCRdb stores just in-frame clones and leaves some out. The sample contains about a million clones, 76% of which appear only once. Sequenced material: memory CD4+ T cells sorted from blood. Subset given: CD45RA-negative fraction. Receptors were obtained from a man between 18 and 29 years old in good health.

The rearrangement uses TRBV27 and TRBJ1-1, with a tentative D call TRBD1 (6 bases). V was shortened by 6 bases and J by 6 bases, with 14 bases between the two germline ends. The CDR3 sequence is 13 residues long. In germline, CDR1 is MNHEY, CDR2 SMNVEV (reference sequence). The CDR3 spells CASRPRGDAEAFF. The CDR3 DNA reads TGTGCCAGCAGGCCAAGGGGGGACGCTGAAGCTTTCTTT.

The J gene is TRBJ2-6, the V gene TRBV11-2, with D uncertain. Trimming removed 5 bases from V and 1 base from J, with 18 bases in between. The CDR3 contains 18 residues. Germline loops: CDR1 SGHAT, CDR2 FQNNGV. The CDR3, as DNA: TGTGCCAGCAGCCCACCTCTGCGACGGCTATCTGGGGCCAACGTCCTGACTTTC. It codes for CASSPPLRRLSGANVLTF.

This chain joins TRBV2 and TRBJ2-7; D is uncertain. With 8 bases removed from V and 2 bases from J, the gap between germline ends came to 10 bases. CDR3 length equals 12 residues. Germline assignment: CDR1 SNHLY and CDR2 FYNNEI. Here the CDR3 DNA reads TGTGCCAGCTCTGACACTACCTACGAGCAGTACTTC. It encodes CASSDTTYEQYF.

V gene TRBV19 combines with J gene TRBJ2-7; TRBD1 matches at 8 bases. The CDR3 runs 15 residues. CDR1 is LNHDA and CDR2 is SQIVND in the germline V gene (reference sequence). Germline trimming cut 6 bases from V and 4 bases from J; bases unmatched to any gene: 11. CDR3 amino acids: CASRAGQGVRYEQYF. CDR3 nucleotide sequence: TGTGCCAGTAGGGCCGGACAGGGCGTGAGGTACGAGCAGTACTTC.

The V call is TRBV15, the J call TRBJ2-3; TRBD1 aligns across 7 bases. V lost 0 bases, J lost 2 bases, and 11 bases stayed unmatched. CDR1 is LNHNV, CDR2 YYDKDF, per germline (reference sequence). CDR3 length equals 18 residues. Here the CDR3 DNA reads TGTGCCACCAGCAGAGATAATCACCGGGACAGAGTCACAGATACGCAGTATTTT. Translation: CATSRDNHRDRVTDTQYF.

The chain combines TRBV5-1 with TRBJ1-1, with D unclear. CDR1 and CDR2 (germline): SGHRS, YFSETQ. The CDR3 loop spans 16 amino acids. V dropped 1 base and J dropped 5 bases, with 18 bases sitting between them. CDR3 nucleotides: TGCGCCAGCAGCTTGCTGTCGCAGAGGAGAGGGACTGAAGCTTTCTTT. Residues: CASSLLSQRRGTEAFF.

The V and J genes are TRBV7-2 and TRBJ1-4; 12 bases align to TRBD1. Trimming took 2 bases from V and 7 from J; bases not matched to a gene: 11. Germline CDR1 reads SGHTA; CDR2 reads FQGNSA. This CDR3 region has 18 residues. CDR3 nucleotides: TGTGCCAGCAGCTTAAGGGGGACAGGGGGCCCCCTTGGTGAAAAACTGTTTTTT. It codes for CASSLRGTGGPLGEKLFF.

The V call is TRBV4-3, the J call TRBJ2-1; 9 bases are a match to TRBD1. Germline assignment: CDR1 LGHNA and CDR2 YSLEER. The J segment lost 7 bases and the V segment lost 5 bases, leaving 15 bases of the junction unmatched. The CDR3 runs to 17 residues. Here the CDR3 DNA reads TGCGCCAGCAGCGAAAGACTCGGCGGGACAGGGTTGAATGAGCAGTTCTTC. It yields the protein CASSERLGGTGLNEQFF.

About this clone itself: The same CDR3 can be traced to other DNA sequences in this sample. The chain joins TRBV20-1 to TRBJ1-1; D might be TRBD1 (6 bases). The ends were cut back, 6 bases at V and 5 bases at J, with 10 bases in the middle. Germline V gives CDR1 DFQATT, CDR2 SNEGSKA (reference sequence). This CDR3 is built from 11 residues. This CDR3 reads CSAYTGTEAFF. The CDR3 DNA reads as TGCAGTGCCTACACAGGGACTGAAGCTTTCTTT.

The CDR3 sequence is CASSYSSQAGTEAFF. The CDR3 DNA follows: TGTGCCAGCAGTTACTCGTCCCAAGCTGGCACTGAAGCTTTCTTT. V is TRBV6-6 and J is TRBJ1-1; D not certain. The germline gives CDR1 MNHNY, CDR2 SVGAGI (reference sequence). Trimming took 0 bases from V and 4 from J, leaving 12 bases between them. The CDR3 runs 15 residues.

The rearrangement uses TRBV6-5 and TRBJ1-6; D is uncertain. Germline CDR1 is MNHEY and CDR2 is SVGAGI. The CDR3 consists of 13 residues. V was shortened by 4 bases and J by 8 bases, with 9 bases between the two germline ends. CDR3 region: CASSSGRDSPLHF. Written as DNA, the CDR3 is TGTGCCAGCAGTTCCGGGCGTGATTCACCCCTCCACTTT.

This sequence joins TRBV5-1 and TRBJ2-2; 7 bases align to TRBD2. The germline V gene has CDR1 SGHRS and CDR2 YFSETQ. The V and J ends lost 0 bases and 7 bases, in that order; junction bases with no gene match: 9. This CDR3 contains 16 residues. The CDR3 nucleotides read TGCGCCAGCAGCTTGGAAGCGGGGCGGGGAGTCGGGGAGCTGTTTTTT. As protein: CASSLEAGRGVGELFF. Drawing the rest from reference TRBV5-1 and TRBJ2-2, the complete variable domain is KAGVTQTPRYLIKTRGQQVTLSCSPISGHRSVSWYQQTPGQGLQFLFEYFSETQRNKGNFPGRFSGRQFSNSRSEMNVSTLELGDSALYLCASSLEAGRGVGELFFGEGSRLTVL.

The gene calls are TRBV7-9 and TRBJ1-3; D is ambiguous. The CDR3 spans 16 residues. Looked up from germline, CDR1 is SEHNR and CDR2 is FQNEAQ (reference sequence). Trimming cost V 5 bases and J 1 base, with 15 bases left between them. The CDR3 reads CASSPIGVLSGNTIYF. In DNA form, the CDR3 reads TGTGCCAGCAGCCCTATTGGGGTTTTATCTGGAAACACCATATATTTT.

The CDR3: CASSFGTATEAFF. The CDR3 bases are TGTGCCAGCAGCTTTGGTACAGCCACTGAAGCTTTCTTT. The chain joins TRBV7-2 to TRBJ1-1, with unresolved D. The CDR3 length is 13 residues. CDR1 is SGHTA and CDR2 is FQGNSA in the germline V gene. Trimming removed 3 bases from V and 4 bases from J, with 9 bases in between.

The rearrangement uses TRBV18 and TRBJ1-2, with D tentatively TRBD1 (5 bases). The V end was cut by 4 bases, the J end by 3 bases, with 9 bases between. This CDR3 is 13 amino acids long. Germline V gives CDR1 KGHSH, CDR2 LQKENI. This CDR3 reads CASSQMTDYGYTF. The DNA for the CDR3 is TGTGCCAGCTCACAAATGACAGACTATGGCTACACCTTC.